This is a list of T cell receptor beta chains from one sample in a study of Ad26.COV2.S vaccination and SARS-CoV-2 variants. Assay used: immunoSEQ multiplex PCR; TCRdb lists only in-frame clones, some missing. Among about 350,000 clones, 65% to 90% were seen once, and the ten largest hold about 10%. Sample: peripheral blood, taken in a trial of Ad26.COV2.S vaccine versus placebo. The receptors originated from a person aged 18-60 years who received the Ad26.COV2.S COVID-19 vaccine or a placebo. The CDR3 runs from the conserved cysteine through the conserved F or W. The D gene is left open where the match is weak. Clone sizes are given selectively: once, few, many, or a class where the clone is expanded.

CDR3 DNA: TGCAGTGCTTGGAACAGGGAACAGTTCTTC; CDR3 protein: CSAWNREQFF; clone size: -; J gene: TRBJ2-1; V gene: TRBV20-1; D gene: -
CDR3 DNA: TGTGCCAGCAGCTTAGGGTACGGGAGGGCCGCCACAGATACGCAGTATTTT; CDR3 protein: CASSLGYGRAATDTQYF; clone size: -; J gene: TRBJ2-3; V gene: TRBV7-2; D gene: TRBD2
CDR3 DNA: TGTGCCAGCAGTTTCCAGGCGGGCTACGAGCAGTACTTC; CDR3 protein: CASSFQAGYEQYF; clone size: -; J gene: TRBJ2-7; V gene: TRBV27; D gene: -
CDR3 DNA: TGTGCCAGCAGTATCAACGAGCACTATGGCTACACCTTC; CDR3 protein: CASSINEHYGYTF; clone size: -; J gene: TRBJ1-2; V gene: TRBV25-1; D gene: -
CDR3 DNA: TGTGCCAGCAGCCTAGGGGGGGGTGAGCAGTTCTTC; CDR3 protein: CASSLGGGEQFF; clone size: -; J gene: TRBJ2-1; V gene: TRBV7-2; D gene: -
CDR3 DNA: TGTGCCAGCAGCAGCGGGACAGCACAAGAGACCCAGTACTTC; CDR3 protein: CASSSGTAQETQYF; clone size: -; J gene: TRBJ2-5; V gene: TRBV5-6; D gene: -
CDR3 DNA: TGTGCCAGCAGTTCCCTTCGACTAGGCGCATATGAGCAGTTCTTC; CDR3 protein: CASSSLRLGAYEQFF; clone size: -; J gene: TRBJ2-1; V gene: TRBV28; D gene: -
CDR3 DNA: TGCGCCAGCAGCCAGACGGGACTAGCGGAAGAGACCCAGTACTTC; CDR3 protein: CASSQTGLAEETQYF; clone size: -; J gene: TRBJ2-5; V gene: TRBV5-1; D gene: TRBD2
CDR3 DNA: TGTGCCAGCAGCTTAGAAGGTGTTAATGGCTACACCTTC; CDR3 protein: CASSLEGVNGYTF; clone size: -; J gene: TRBJ1-2; V gene: TRBV11-2; D gene: -
CDR3 DNA: TGTGCCAGCAGTTTACCCCGTTGGGATGGCACCGGGGAGCTGTTTTTT; CDR3 protein: CASSLPRWDGTGELFF; clone size: -; J gene: TRBJ2-2; V gene: TRBV28; D gene: -
CDR3 DNA: TGTGCCAGCAGCTTAGCGCAGGGTGCTAACGGCGAGCAGTACTTC; CDR3 protein: CASSLAQGANGEQYF; clone size: -; J gene: TRBJ2-7; V gene: TRBV7-2; D gene: -
CDR3 DNA: TGCAGCCTCCAACAGGGGTCCTATGGCTACACCTTC; CDR3 protein: CSLQQGSYGYTF; clone size: -; J gene: TRBJ1-2; V gene: TRBV29-1; D gene: TRBD1
CDR3 DNA: TGCGCCAGCAGTATGTGGGCAGGGACTGAAGCTTTCTTT; CDR3 protein: CASSMWAGTEAFF; clone size: once; J gene: TRBJ1-1; V gene: TRBV5-1; D gene: -
CDR3 DNA: TGCGCCAGCAGCTTATACTCGGACAGATCCTACGAGCAGTACTTC; CDR3 protein: CASSLYSDRSYEQYF; clone size: few; J gene: TRBJ2-7; V gene: TRBV4-3; D gene: -
CDR3 DNA: TGCGCCAGCAGTGCCGGAGATACCTACGAGCAGTACTTC; CDR3 protein: CASSAGDTYEQYF; clone size: -; J gene: TRBJ2-7; V gene: TRBV10-1; D gene: -
CDR3 DNA: TGTGCCAGCAGCGCAGGACAGGGGGGTGGTGAAGCTTTCTTT; CDR3 protein: CASSAGQGGGEAFF; clone size: -; J gene: TRBJ1-1; V gene: TRBV6-2/TRBV6-3; D gene: TRBD1
CDR3 DNA: TGTGCCTGGGGACTTAGTCGCTACAATGAGCAGTTCTTC; CDR3 protein: CAWGLSRYNEQFF; clone size: once; J gene: TRBJ2-1; V gene: TRBV30; D gene: -
CDR3 DNA: TGTGCCAGCAGCTTAGCCCCGTTGACGGGGGGAAACACCATATATTTT; CDR3 protein: CASSLAPLTGGNTIYF; clone size: -; J gene: TRBJ1-3; V gene: TRBV7-2; D gene: -
CDR3 DNA: TGTGCCAGCAGCTCTGGGACTAGCGGGTTCAATGAGCAGTTCTTC; CDR3 protein: CASSSGTSGFNEQFF; clone size: -; J gene: TRBJ2-1; V gene: TRBV7-3; D gene: TRBD2
CDR3 DNA: TGTGCCAGCAACCCCAGCAGTGCCTACGAGCAGTACTTC; CDR3 protein: CASNPSSAYEQYF; clone size: -; J gene: TRBJ2-7; V gene: TRBV7-9; D gene: -
CDR3 DNA: TGCGCCAGCAGCCCTCACAGGGGGCGAGGTTACGAGCAGTACTTC; CDR3 protein: CASSPHRGRGYEQYF; clone size: -; J gene: TRBJ2-7; V gene: TRBV4-3; D gene: TRBD1
CDR3 DNA: TGTGCCAGCAGCTGGGGCATGAACACTGAAGCTTTCTTT; CDR3 protein: CASSWGMNTEAFF; clone size: -; J gene: TRBJ1-1; V gene: TRBV7-3; D gene: -
CDR3 DNA: TGTGCCAGCAGGGGCGGCCTTACCGGGGAGCTGTTTTTT; CDR3 protein: CASRGGLTGELFF; clone size: -; J gene: TRBJ2-2; V gene: TRBV12-3/TRBV12-4; D gene: -
CDR3 DNA: TGTGCCACCAGTGATTTCCGGGGGACTAGCGGGACCCAAGAGACCCAGTACTTC; CDR3 protein: CATSDFRGTSGTQETQYF; clone size: -; J gene: TRBJ2-5; V gene: TRBV24-1; D gene: TRBD2
CDR3 DNA: TGTGCCACCTGGGACTCCACAACCTACGAGCAGTACTTC; CDR3 protein: CATWDSTTYEQYF; clone size: -; J gene: TRBJ2-7; V gene: TRBV10-3; D gene: -